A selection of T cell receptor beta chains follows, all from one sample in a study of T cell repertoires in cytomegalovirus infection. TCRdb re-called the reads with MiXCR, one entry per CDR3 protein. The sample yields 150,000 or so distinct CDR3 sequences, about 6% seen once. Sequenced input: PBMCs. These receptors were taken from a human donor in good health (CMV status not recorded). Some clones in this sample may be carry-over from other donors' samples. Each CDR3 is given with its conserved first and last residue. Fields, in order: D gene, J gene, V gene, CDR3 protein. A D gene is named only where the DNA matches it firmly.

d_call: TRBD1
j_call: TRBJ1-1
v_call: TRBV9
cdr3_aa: CASSPRQGEGAAFF

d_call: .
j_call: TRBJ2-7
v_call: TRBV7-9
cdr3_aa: CASSYGGYEQYF

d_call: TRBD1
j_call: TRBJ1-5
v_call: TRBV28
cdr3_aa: CASSYPGQGGQPQHF

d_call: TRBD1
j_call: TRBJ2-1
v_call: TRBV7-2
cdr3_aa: CASSRDRAANEQFF

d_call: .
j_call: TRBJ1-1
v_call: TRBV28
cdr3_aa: CASRPTFADSEAFF

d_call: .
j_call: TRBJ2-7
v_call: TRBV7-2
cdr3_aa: CASSKNRDPPYEQYF

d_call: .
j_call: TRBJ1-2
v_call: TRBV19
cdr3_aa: CASSPRAGRQRGYTF

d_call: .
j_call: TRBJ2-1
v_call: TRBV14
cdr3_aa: CASSQVAGGKEQFF

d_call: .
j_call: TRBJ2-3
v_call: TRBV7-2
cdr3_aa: CASSLPGTDTQYF

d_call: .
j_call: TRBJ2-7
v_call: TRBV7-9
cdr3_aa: CASSLDTQSYEQYF

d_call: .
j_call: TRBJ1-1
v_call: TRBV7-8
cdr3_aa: CASSVSTGLNTEAFF

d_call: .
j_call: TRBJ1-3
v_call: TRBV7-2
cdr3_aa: CASSPAVGNSGNTIYF

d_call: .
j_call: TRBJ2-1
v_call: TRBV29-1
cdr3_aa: CSVDRGPFNYNEQFF

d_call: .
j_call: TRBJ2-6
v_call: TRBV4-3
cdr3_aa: CASSQGARSSGANVLTF

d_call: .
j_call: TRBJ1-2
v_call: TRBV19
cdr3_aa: CASRPYRVGYTF

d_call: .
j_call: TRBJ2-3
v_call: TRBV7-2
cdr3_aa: CASSLVRGARTDTQYF

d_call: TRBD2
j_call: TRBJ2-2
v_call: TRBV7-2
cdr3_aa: CASSHSRRTSEYTGELFF

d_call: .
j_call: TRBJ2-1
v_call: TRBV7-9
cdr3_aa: CASSFEGENEQFF

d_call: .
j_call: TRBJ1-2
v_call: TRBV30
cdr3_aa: CAWSVQAVNGYTF

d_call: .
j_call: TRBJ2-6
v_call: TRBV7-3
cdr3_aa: CASSSIGRTSGANVLTF

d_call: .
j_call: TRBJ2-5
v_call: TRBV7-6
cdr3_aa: CASSLVAGTNQETQYF

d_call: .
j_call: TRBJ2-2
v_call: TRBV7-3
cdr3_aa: CASSSLNTGELFF

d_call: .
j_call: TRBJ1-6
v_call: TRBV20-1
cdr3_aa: CSARASPLHF

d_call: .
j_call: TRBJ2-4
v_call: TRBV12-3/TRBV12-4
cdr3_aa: CASSTGIRSNIQYF

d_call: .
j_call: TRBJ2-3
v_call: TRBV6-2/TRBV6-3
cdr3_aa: CASIRGTLADTQYF

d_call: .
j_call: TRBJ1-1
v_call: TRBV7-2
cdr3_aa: CASSSRWGWDTEAFF

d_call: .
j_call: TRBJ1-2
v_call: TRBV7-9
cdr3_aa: CASSTGPGLGYTF

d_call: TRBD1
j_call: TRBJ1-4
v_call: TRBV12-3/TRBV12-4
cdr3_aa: CASSLETGPGNEKLFF

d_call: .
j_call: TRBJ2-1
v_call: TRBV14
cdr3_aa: CASSQDWQRTYNEQFF

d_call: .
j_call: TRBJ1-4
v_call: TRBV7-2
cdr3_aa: CASSPRGANEKLFF

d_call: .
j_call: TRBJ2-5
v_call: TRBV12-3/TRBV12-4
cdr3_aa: CASSLAQGQETQYF

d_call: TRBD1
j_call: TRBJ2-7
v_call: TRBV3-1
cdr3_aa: CASSRPGQGDLYEQYF

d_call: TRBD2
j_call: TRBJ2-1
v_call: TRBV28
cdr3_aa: CASRGLAGGLGSYNEQFF

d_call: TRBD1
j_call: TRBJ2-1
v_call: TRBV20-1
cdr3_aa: CSANRGTGSGEQFF

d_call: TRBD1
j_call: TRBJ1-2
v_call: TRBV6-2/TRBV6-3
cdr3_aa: CASRETGSAGYGYTF

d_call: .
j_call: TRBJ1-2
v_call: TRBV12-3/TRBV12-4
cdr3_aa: CASSRGRSSYGYTF

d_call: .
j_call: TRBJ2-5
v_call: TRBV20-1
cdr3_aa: CSARGRSGETQYF

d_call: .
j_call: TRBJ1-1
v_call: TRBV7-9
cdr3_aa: CASSLGGVTEAFF

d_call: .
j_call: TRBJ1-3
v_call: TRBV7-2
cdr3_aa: CASSQQGAGNTIYF

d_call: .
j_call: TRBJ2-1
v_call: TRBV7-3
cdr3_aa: CASSSGRQAEQFF

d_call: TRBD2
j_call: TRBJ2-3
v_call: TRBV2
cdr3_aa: CASSGGLAGGYTDTQYF

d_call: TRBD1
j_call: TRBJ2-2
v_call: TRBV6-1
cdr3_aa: CASRSGTGLTGELFF

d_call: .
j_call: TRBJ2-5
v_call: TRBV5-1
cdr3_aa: CASSLVVGVTETQYF

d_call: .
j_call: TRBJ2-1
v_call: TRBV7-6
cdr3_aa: CASRPIRGNNEQFF

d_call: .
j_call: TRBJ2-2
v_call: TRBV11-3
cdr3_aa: CASSHGQSTGELFF

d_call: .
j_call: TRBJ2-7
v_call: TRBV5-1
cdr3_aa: CASSLEAGFPGYEQYF

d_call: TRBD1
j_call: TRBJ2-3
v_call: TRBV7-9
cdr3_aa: CASSQGTGASTDTQYF

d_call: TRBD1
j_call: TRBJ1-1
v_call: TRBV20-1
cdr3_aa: CSASLPGQGPEAFF